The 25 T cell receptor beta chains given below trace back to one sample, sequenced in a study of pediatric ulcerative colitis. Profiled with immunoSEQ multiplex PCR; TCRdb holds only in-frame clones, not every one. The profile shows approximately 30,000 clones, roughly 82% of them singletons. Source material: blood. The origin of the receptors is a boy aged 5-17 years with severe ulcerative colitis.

The CDR3 here is CASSDRGVEQETQYF. In DNA, the CDR3 is TGTGCCAGCAGCGACCGGGGGGTTGAACAAGAGACCCAGTACTTC. The chain joins TRBV9 to TRBJ2-5, with TRBD2 matching over 7 bases. Germline V gene data show CDR1 as SGDLS and CDR2 as YYNGEE. Germline trimming cut 3 bases from V and 2 bases from J; bases unmatched to any gene: 7. CDR3 length equals 15 residues.

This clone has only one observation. CDR3 nucleotide sequence: TGTGCCAGCAGTTATGGGTCCTCCTACAATGAGCAGTTCTTC. It specifies CASSYGSSYNEQFF. The rearrangement joins TRBV6-5 to TRBJ2-1; D is ambiguous. This CDR3 is built from 14 residues. Germline values: CDR1 MNHEY, CDR2 SVGAGI. The V and J ends lost 3 bases and 0 bases respectively, with 6 bases between them.

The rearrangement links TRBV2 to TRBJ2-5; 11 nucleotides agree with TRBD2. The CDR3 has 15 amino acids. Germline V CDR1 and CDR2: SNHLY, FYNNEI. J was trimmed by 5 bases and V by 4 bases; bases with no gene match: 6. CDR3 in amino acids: CASSVISGGVETQYF. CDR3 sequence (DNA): TGTGCCAGCAGTGTTATTAGCGGGGGGGTGGAGACCCAGTACTTC.

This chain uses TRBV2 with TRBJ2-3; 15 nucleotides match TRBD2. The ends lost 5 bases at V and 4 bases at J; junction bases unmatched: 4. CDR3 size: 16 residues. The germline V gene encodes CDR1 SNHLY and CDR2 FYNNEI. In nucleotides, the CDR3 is TGTGCCAGCAGTAAGGGACTAGCGGGGGGTTCAGATACGCAGTATTTT. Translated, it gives CASSKGLAGGSDTQYF.

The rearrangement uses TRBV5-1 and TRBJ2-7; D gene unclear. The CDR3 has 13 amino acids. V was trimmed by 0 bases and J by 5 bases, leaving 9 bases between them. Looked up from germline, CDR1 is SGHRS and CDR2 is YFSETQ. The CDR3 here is CASSLGLGNEQYF. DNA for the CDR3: TGCGCCAGCAGCTTGGGACTGGGCAACGAGCAGTACTTC.

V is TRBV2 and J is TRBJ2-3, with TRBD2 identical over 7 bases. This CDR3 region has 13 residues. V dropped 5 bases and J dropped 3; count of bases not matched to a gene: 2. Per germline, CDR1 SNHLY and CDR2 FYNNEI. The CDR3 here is CASSRRETDTQYF. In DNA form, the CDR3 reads TGTGCCAGCAGTCGGCGGGAGACAGATACGCAGTATTTT.

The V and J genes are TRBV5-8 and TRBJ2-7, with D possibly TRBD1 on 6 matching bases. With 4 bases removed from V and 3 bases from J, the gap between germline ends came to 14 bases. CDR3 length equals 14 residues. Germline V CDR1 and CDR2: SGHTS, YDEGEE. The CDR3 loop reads CASSKGDIRYEQYF. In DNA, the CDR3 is TGTGCCAGCAGCAAGGGGGACATTCGCTACGAGCAGTACTTC.

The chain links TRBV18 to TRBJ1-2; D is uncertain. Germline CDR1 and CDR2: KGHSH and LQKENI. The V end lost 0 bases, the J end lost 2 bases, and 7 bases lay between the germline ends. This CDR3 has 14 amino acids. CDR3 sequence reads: CASSPPAGNYGYTF. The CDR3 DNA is TGTGCCAGCTCACCACCGGCCGGGAACTATGGCTACACCTTC.

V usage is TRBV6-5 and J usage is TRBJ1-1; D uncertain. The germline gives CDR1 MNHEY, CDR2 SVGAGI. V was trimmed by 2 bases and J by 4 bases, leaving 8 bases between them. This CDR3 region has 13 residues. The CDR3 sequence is CASSYEGSTEAFF. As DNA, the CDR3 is TGTGCCAGCAGTTACGAAGGGTCCACTGAAGCTTTCTTT.

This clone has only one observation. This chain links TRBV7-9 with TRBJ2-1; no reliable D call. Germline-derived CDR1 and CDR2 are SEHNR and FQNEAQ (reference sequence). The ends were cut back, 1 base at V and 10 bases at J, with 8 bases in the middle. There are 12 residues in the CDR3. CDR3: CASSLGGWEQFF. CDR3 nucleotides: TGTGCCAGCAGCTTAGGAGGTTGGGAGCAGTTCTTC.

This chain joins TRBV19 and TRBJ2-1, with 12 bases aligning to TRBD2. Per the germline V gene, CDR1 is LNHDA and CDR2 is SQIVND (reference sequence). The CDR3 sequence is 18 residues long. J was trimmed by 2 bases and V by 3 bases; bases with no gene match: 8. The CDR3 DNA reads TGTGCCAGTAGTATGTACCCGACTAGCGGGGGACCCTACAATGAGCAGTTCTTC. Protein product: CASSMYPTSGGPYNEQFF.

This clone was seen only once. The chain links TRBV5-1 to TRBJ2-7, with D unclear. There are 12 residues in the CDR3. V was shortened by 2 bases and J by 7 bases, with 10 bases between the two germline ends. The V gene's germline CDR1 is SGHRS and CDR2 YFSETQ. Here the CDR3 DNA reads TGCGCCAGCAGCTTATCAGGCCTTGAGCAGTACTTC. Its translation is CASSLSGLEQYF.

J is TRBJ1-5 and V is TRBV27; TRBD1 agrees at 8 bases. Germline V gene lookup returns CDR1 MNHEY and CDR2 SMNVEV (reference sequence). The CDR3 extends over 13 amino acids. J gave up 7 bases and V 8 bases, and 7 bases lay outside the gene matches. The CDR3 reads CASAGQGGQPQHF. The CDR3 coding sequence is TGTGCCAGCGCCGGACAGGGAGGACAGCCCCAGCATTTT.

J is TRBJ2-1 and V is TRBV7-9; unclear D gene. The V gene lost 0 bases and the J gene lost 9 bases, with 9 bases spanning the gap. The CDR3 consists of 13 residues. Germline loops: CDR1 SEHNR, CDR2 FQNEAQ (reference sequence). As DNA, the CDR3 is TGTGCCAGCAGCTTAGCGCTAGAGGTTGAGCAGTTCTTC. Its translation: CASSLALEVEQFF.

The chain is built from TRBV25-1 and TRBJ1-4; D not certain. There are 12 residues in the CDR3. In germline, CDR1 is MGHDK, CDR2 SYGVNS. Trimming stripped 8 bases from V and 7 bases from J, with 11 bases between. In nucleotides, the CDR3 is TGTGCCAGCGCAGAATTGGGTGAAAAACTGTTTTTT. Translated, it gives CASAELGEKLFF. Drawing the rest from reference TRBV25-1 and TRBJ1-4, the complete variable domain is EADIYQTPRYLVIGTGKKITLECSQTMGHDKMYWYQQDPGMELHLIHYSYGVNSTEKGDLSSESTVSRIRTEHFPLTLESARPSHTSQYLCASAELGEKLFFGSGTQLSVL.

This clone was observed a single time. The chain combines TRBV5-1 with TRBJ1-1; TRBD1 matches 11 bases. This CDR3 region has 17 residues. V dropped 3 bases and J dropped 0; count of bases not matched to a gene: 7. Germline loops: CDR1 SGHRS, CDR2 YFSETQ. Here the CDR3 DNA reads TGCGCCAGCAGCTACGGACAGGGGGCAATCATGAACACTGAAGCTTTCTTT. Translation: CASSYGQGAIMNTEAFF. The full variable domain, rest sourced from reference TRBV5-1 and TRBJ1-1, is KAGVTQTPRYLIKTRGQQVTLSCSPISGHRSVSWYQQTPGQGLQFLFEYFSETQRNKGNFPGRFSGRQFSNSRSEMNVSTLELGDSALYLCASSYGQGAIMNTEAFFGQGTRLTVV.

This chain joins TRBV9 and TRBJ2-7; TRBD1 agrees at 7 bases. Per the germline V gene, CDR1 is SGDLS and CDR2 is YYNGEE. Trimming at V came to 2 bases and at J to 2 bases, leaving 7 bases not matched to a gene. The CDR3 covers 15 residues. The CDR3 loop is CASSVDGQGAYEQYF. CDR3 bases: TGTGCCAGCAGCGTCGACGGGCAGGGGGCCTACGAGCAGTACTTC.

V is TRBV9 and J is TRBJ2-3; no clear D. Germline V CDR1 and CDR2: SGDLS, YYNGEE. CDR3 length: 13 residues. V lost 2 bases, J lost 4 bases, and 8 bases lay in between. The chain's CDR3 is CASSVGYADTQYF. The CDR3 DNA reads TGTGCCAGCAGCGTCGGATACGCAGATACGCAGTATTTT.

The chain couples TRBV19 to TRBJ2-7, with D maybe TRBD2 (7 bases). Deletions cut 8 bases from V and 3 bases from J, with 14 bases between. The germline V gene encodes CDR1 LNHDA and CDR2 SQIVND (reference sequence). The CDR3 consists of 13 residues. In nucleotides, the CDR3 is TGTGCCAGTGCAGCGGGACAACTCTACGAGCAGTACTTC. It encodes CASAAGQLYEQYF.

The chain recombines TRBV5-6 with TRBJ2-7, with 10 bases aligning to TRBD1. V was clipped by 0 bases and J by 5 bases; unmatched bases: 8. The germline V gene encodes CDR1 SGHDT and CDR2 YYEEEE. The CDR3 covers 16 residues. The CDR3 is CASSLVGDRGSNEQYF. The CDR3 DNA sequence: TGTGCCAGCAGCTTGGTTGGGGACAGGGGAAGCAACGAGCAGTACTTC.

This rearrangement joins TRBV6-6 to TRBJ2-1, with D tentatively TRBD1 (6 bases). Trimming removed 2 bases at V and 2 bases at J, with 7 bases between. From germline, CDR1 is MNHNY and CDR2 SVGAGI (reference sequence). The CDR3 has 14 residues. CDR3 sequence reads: CASSYRTAYNEQFF. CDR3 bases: TGTGCCAGCAGTTACCGGACAGCCTACAATGAGCAGTTCTTC.

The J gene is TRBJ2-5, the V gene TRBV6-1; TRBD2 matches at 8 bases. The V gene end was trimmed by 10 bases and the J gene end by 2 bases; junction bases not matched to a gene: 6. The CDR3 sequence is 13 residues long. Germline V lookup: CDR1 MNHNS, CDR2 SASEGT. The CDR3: CAIRLAPQETQYF. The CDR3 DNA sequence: TGTGCCATCCGACTAGCGCCGCAAGAGACCCAGTACTTC.

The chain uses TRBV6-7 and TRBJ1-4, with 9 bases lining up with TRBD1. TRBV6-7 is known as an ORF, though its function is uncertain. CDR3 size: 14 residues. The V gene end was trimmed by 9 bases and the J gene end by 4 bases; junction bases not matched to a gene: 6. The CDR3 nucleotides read TGTGCCAGTATGTGGACAGGGGATAATGAAAAACTGTTTTTT. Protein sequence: CASMWTGDNEKLFF.

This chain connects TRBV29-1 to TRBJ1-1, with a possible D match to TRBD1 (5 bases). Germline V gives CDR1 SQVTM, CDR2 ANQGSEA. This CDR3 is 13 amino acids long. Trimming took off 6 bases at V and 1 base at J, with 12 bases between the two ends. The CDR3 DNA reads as TGCAGCGTCCGGAGACAGCAGAACACTGAAGCTTTCTTT. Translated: CSVRRQQNTEAFF.

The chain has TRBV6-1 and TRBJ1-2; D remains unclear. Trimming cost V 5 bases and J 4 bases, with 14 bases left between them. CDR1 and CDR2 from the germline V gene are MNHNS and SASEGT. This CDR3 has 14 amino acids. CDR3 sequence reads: CASSILDGVYGYTF. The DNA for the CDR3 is TGTGCCAGCAGTATACTGGACGGGGTCTATGGCTACACCTTC.